The T cell receptor beta chain described here comes from a study of blood T cell repertoires in COVID-19 (dated by TCRdb to 2018 to 2021). About the study as a whole: The collaborator samples originated in the United States, Italy and Spain and spanned the acute and convalescent phases of COVID-19. The material from the prospective study consisted of cDNA or gDNA derived from T cells, B-cell-depleted T cells, or PBMCs. The dataset comprised deeply sampled blood TCRbeta repertoires from subjects exposed to, actively infected with, or recovered from COVID-19. The repertoires were released in a freely available public database meant as a resource for research on the immune response to SARS-CoV-2. The samples were drawn from two sources: the first 160 participants of the ongoing ImmuneRACE study, and over 950 subjects contributed by 6 global collaborators. Sample metadata almost always included a de-identified subject ID, COVID-19 status, age in years and sex. Where available, HLA class I and class II types were obtained from metadata supplied by the sample provider rather than from assay-based typing.

TCRbeta CDR3 regions were amplified from genomic DNA using the immunoSEQ Assay, a bias-controlled multiplex PCR. The paper's data handling went like this. The number of nucleated cells in each sample was estimated by amplification of reference gene primers within the assay. To quantify the absolute abundance of each unique TCRbeta CDR3 rearrangement, sequence reads were collapsed and filtered. For each sample, productive Simpson clonality was calculated as the square root of Simpson's diversity index over productive rearrangements. In TCRdb, the immuneACCESS table is reduced to in-frame sequences with V and J assigned. These tables do not hold every clone; where another copy was compared, an unresolved V gene accounts for under half, and the others remain unexplained. The D gene and trimming were derived from the DNA, and the V and J assignments and clone size from that table. The sample table records over 300,000 clones; more than 70% of these occur just once. The biggest ten clones account for about 1.2% of the sample.

From the cysteine up to the phenylalanine, the CDR3 has a length of 15 residues. The CDR3 DNA has 45 bases and is translated from base 1. Looking up the germline V gene (reference sequence) yields CDR1 LNHDA and CDR2 SQIVND. V lost 6 bases and J lost 5 bases, and the count of bases not matched to a germline gene is 12. On this clone: Which antigen it targets is not known. Nothing much larger sits one base from this clone, and base qualities are not available.

Overall study outcomes, separate from this receptor: Clinical and demographic metadata were provided uncurated, with the amount varying by source and participant.

Collaborating institutions collected whole blood in K2EDTA tubes following their own protocols. For TCRbeta analysis, collaborators shipped samples in one of three forms: frozen whole blood, isolated PBMCs, or DNA extracted from either of those sample types. Sequencing was done on a sample of peripheral blood. The chain joins TRBV19 to TRBJ2-7; TRBD1 aligns with 8 central bases. The sequence derives from a woman in her 50s with acute or convalescent COVID-19. The encoded CDR3 is CASSLPGQGKDEQYF. The bases read TGTGCCAGTAGCCTCCCCGGACAGGGAAAGGACGAGCAGTACTTC.